This T cell receptor (beta chain) was sequenced for a study of blood T cell repertoires in COVID-19. Sequencing used immunoSEQ multiplex PCR; TCRdb keeps in-frame clones, though not all of them. The sample holds fewer than 20,000 clones; 70% to 90% are singletons and the top ten take around 30%. The V gene lost 0 bases and the J gene lost 4 bases, with 16 bases spanning the gap. Germline-derived CDR1 and CDR2 are MGHRA and YSYEKL. The CDR3 consists of 16 residues. V usage is TRBV4-1 and J usage is TRBJ2-7, with a possible D match to TRBD2 (7 bases). The sequence derives from a human donor with active COVID-19. The donor label of this sample is uncertain. The sequenced sample consisted of peripheral blood. CDR3 sequence: CASSQEAAKGGYEQYF. CDR3 bases: TGCGCCAGCAGCCAAGAGGCGGCCAAGGGGGGGTACGAGCAGTACTTC.